This T cell receptor beta chain originates from a study of T cell repertoires in cytomegalovirus infection. Findings and limits, study-wide: Frequencies of public TCR beta families were cumulated, and this identified carriers of CMV plus the relevant HLA.

TCRdb ran MiXCR on the reads and lists one entry per CDR3 protein. The table lists 250,000 to 300,000 distinct CDR3 sequences, roughly an eighth of them singletons. Germline CDR1 and CDR2: LGHNA and YSLEER. CDR3 length equals 17 residues. V dropped 1 base and J dropped 3; count of bases not matched to a gene: 7. This clonotype was counted a few times. Its antigen remains unknown. The V gene is TRBV4-3, the J gene TRBJ2-3; 10 nucleotides line up with TRBD2. This TCR derives from a human donor in good health (CMV status not recorded). Some clones in this sample may be carry-over from other donors' samples. Material for sequencing was PBMCs. DNA for the CDR3: TGCGCCAGCAGCCAAGCCATTCTAGCGGGAGTGACAGATACGCAGTATTTT. It codes for CASSQAILAGVTDTQYF.